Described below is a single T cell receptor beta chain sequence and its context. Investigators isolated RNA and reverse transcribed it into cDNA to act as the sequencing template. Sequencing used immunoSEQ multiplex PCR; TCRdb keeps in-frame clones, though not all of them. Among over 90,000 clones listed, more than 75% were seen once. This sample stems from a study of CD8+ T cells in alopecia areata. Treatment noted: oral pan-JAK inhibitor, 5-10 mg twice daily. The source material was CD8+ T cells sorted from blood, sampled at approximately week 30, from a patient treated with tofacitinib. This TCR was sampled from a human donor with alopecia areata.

CDR3 residues: CASSDMGAGQPYEQYF. The CDR3 DNA reads TGTGCCAGCAGCGATATGGGGGCGGGACAACCCTACGAGCAGTACTTC. This sequence joins TRBV5-4 and TRBJ2-7; D might be TRBD1 or TRBD2, each matching 6 bases. Per germline, CDR1 SGHNT and CDR2 YYREEE (reference sequence). Trimming pared 4 bases from V and 2 bases from J, leaving 19 bases between. The CDR3 covers 16 residues.